A selection of T cell receptor beta chains follows, all from one sample in a study of OX40 agonist ivuxolimab in advanced cancers. This table comes from immunoSEQ multiplex PCR, and its TCRdb copy is limited to in-frame clones, with some not included. The sample has fewer than 75,000 clones; roughly nine tenths are singletons. The sample consisted of CD4+ or CD8+ T cells sorted from blood, taken in a trial of the OX40 agonist ivuxolimab. These receptors were taken from an adult with an advanced solid tumor such as melanoma, head and neck, liver or kidney cancer. Both conserved end residues are part of each CDR3. Fields, in order: J gene, V gene, CDR3 protein.

j_call: TRBJ2-3; v_call: TRBV5-4; cdr3_aa: CASSPDRGGDTQYF
j_call: TRBJ2-1; v_call: TRBV6-6; cdr3_aa: CASRPTETMGREQFF
j_call: TRBJ2-3; v_call: TRBV15; cdr3_aa: CATRPGTSGPGGRGDTQYF
j_call: TRBJ2-7; v_call: TRBV18; cdr3_aa: CASSGVAYPYEQYF
j_call: TRBJ2-3; v_call: TRBV18; cdr3_aa: CASSPPSTDTQYF
j_call: TRBJ2-1; v_call: TRBV5-4; cdr3_aa: CASTPAGSSNEQFF
j_call: TRBJ1-1; v_call: TRBV29-1; cdr3_aa: CSVDTGTNTEAFF
j_call: TRBJ2-4; v_call: TRBV2; cdr3_aa: CASSGGGPRLNIQYF
j_call: TRBJ2-7; v_call: TRBV11-2; cdr3_aa: CASSLSASEQYF
j_call: TRBJ2-1; v_call: TRBV10-2; cdr3_aa: CASSTSRALYNEQFF
j_call: TRBJ2-1; v_call: TRBV5-1; cdr3_aa: CASSLEGAGYNEQFF
j_call: TRBJ2-1; v_call: TRBV5-1; cdr3_aa: CASSSGTGHYNEQFF
j_call: TRBJ1-2; v_call: TRBV19; cdr3_aa: CASSTQGRGSYGYTF
j_call: TRBJ2-2; v_call: TRBV5-1; cdr3_aa: CASSLGLRGTGELFF
j_call: TRBJ2-7; v_call: TRBV18; cdr3_aa: CASSPLRWTAISPGEQYF
j_call: TRBJ2-3; v_call: TRBV6-5; cdr3_aa: CASRQTGVRTDTQYF
j_call: TRBJ2-1; v_call: TRBV20-1; cdr3_aa: CSARDWNEQFF
j_call: TRBJ2-1; v_call: TRBV7-9; cdr3_aa: CASSYTDSSNEQFF
j_call: TRBJ1-4; v_call: TRBV28; cdr3_aa: CASSLSGSSNEKLFF
j_call: TRBJ2-1; v_call: TRBV5-4; cdr3_aa: CASSLWGGSEQFF
j_call: TRBJ1-2; v_call: TRBV28; cdr3_aa: CASSLARGKGYTF
j_call: TRBJ2-7; v_call: TRBV28; cdr3_aa: CAADDRVTDEQYF
j_call: TRBJ2-1; v_call: TRBV10-3; cdr3_aa: CATNGGYNEQFF
j_call: TRBJ1-5; v_call: TRBV2; cdr3_aa: CASSARTGGFYSNQPQHF
j_call: TRBJ1-4; v_call: TRBV5-1; cdr3_aa: CASSLGRTGPEKLFF
j_call: TRBJ2-5; v_call: TRBV6-5; cdr3_aa: CASRGAGGPETQYF
j_call: TRBJ2-5; v_call: TRBV7-8; cdr3_aa: CASSLVGQGETQYF
j_call: TRBJ1-1; v_call: TRBV5-1; cdr3_aa: CASSFGRTNTEAFF
j_call: TRBJ1-1; v_call: TRBV5-1; cdr3_aa: CASSAILNTEAFF
j_call: TRBJ2-3; v_call: TRBV13; cdr3_aa: CASSRTSSTDTQYF
j_call: TRBJ2-2; v_call: TRBV7-6; cdr3_aa: CASSKGQSLTGELFF
j_call: TRBJ2-5; v_call: TRBV15; cdr3_aa: CATSRIRGQETQYF
j_call: TRBJ2-7; v_call: TRBV7-9; cdr3_aa: CASSLKGGPQEEQYF
j_call: TRBJ2-3; v_call: TRBV4-1; cdr3_aa: CASSPGTAISTDTQYF
j_call: TRBJ1-1; v_call: TRBV29-1; cdr3_aa: CSKRPMPVWGTEAFF
j_call: TRBJ2-7; v_call: TRBV7-9; cdr3_aa: CASSPRGGNREQYF
j_call: TRBJ2-5; v_call: TRBV9; cdr3_aa: CASSGERTVRETQYF
j_call: TRBJ2-2; v_call: TRBV6-6; cdr3_aa: CASSPSGIPGELFF
j_call: TRBJ2-1; v_call: TRBV5-5; cdr3_aa: CASSGGASSYNEQFF
j_call: TRBJ1-1; v_call: TRBV9; cdr3_aa: CASSPRTGGGAEAFF
j_call: TRBJ2-5; v_call: TRBV5-5; cdr3_aa: CASSFSGGQETQYF
j_call: TRBJ1-3; v_call: TRBV19; cdr3_aa: CASSINFSGNTIYF
j_call: TRBJ1-1; v_call: TRBV30; cdr3_aa: CAWSATGRKNTEAFF
j_call: TRBJ2-2; v_call: TRBV13; cdr3_aa: CASSPRADTGELFF
j_call: TRBJ2-2; v_call: TRBV7-3; cdr3_aa: CASSLNIGASGELFF
j_call: TRBJ2-2; v_call: TRBV6-5; cdr3_aa: CASSYSRGHTGELFF
j_call: TRBJ2-6; v_call: TRBV6-1; cdr3_aa: CASRDSGANVLTF
j_call: TRBJ2-2; v_call: TRBV30; cdr3_aa: CAWAGTSGRTGELFF
j_call: TRBJ2-7; v_call: TRBV11-3; cdr3_aa: CASSPAGDEQYF